This TCR beta chain was sequenced during a study of CD8 T cells in Susac syndrome. Points from the study as a whole: Individuals included in the TCR sequencing and HLA analysis were acknowledged by the study to be relatively few in number.

Roughly 0.45 to 1 ug RNA was reverse transcribed with random hexamers. The immunoSEQ assay covered 54 Vbeta and 13 Jbeta segments for CDR3. TCRdb re-derived calls from the immunoSEQ multiplex PCR reads in MiXCR, one entry per CDR3 protein. There are tens of thousands of distinct CDR3 sequences in the sample; less than 95% occur only once, and 0.35% to 0.5% lies in the top ten. Each multiple sclerosis control was a treatment-naive patient with relapsing-remitting disease that was either stable or active. FACS enriched CD8+ TEMRA cells, while bulk CD8+ and CD4+ were negatively isolated. Comments on this clonotype: Its cognate antigen is unknown.

This clonotype was sampled from a human donor with multiple sclerosis. Sample: CD8+ T cells from PBMCs.

The CDR3 loop reads CAISEEQGGEETQYF. CDR3 DNA sequence: TGTGCCATCAGTGAGGAACAGGGAGGGGAAGAGACCCAGTACTTC. V usage is TRBV10-3 and J usage is TRBJ2-5, with D maybe TRBD2 (7 bases). V lost 2 bases and J lost 3, with 13 bases in between. Germline loops: CDR1 ENHRY, CDR2 SYGVKD. The CDR3 runs to 15 residues.